This T cell receptor (beta chain) is drawn from a study of blood T cell repertoires in COVID-19. Background on the study: Material from acute and convalescent COVID-19 was sourced from the United States, Italy and Spain. PBMCs, B-cell-depleted T cells, or T cells provided the cDNA or gDNA that made up the material.

This CDR3 is 13 amino acids long. Germline values: CDR1 SSHAT, CDR2 FNYEAQ (reference sequence). V trimming: 3 bases; J trimming: 8 bases; junction bases outside the gene matches: 2. How the authors handled the data: How many nucleated cells were present was estimated from reference gene primer amplification. Measured with immunoSEQ multiplex PCR; TCRdb has only the in-frame clones, and not every one. V and J calls and clone size are as listed in that table; D and trimming were resolved from the DNA. The repertoire has about 100,000 clones, more than 85% of them found once; the top ten carry roughly 4.5%.

The TCR originated in a man younger than 35 with acute or convalescent COVID-19. Sample: peripheral blood. The genes are TRBV7-7 and TRBJ2-1; 9 bases map to TRBD2. The chain's CDR3 is CASSLGLADEQFF. The CDR3 region has the DNA TGTGCCAGCAGCTTGGGACTAGCCGATGAGCAGTTCTTC.